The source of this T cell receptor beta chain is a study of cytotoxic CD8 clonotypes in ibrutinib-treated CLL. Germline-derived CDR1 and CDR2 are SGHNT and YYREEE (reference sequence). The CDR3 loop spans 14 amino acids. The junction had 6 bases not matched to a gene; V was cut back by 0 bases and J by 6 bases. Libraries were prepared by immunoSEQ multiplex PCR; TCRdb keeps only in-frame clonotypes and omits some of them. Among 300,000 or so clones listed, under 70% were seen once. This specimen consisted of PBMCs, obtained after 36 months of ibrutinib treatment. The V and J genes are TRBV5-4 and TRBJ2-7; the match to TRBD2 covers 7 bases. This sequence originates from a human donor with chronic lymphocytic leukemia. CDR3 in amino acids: CASSLGTSSPEQYF. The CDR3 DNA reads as TGTGCCAGCAGCTTGGGGACTAGTTCCCCCGAGCAGTACTTC.